Each of the 3 T cell receptor beta chains below was sequenced from the same sample in a study of blood T cells in healthy people across ages. Then a second PCR, running roughly 7 to 11 cycles, was carried out with a sample-barcoded 5' primer and a J-beta primer mix. TCRdb re-derived calls from the 5' RACE reads in MiXCR, one entry per CDR3 protein. This table holds 1.5 million to 2 million distinct CDR3 sequences, about 50% found once. The specimen was blood. The receptor set was obtained from a woman aged 40 to 50 in good health.

The chain has TRBV3-1 and TRBJ2-5; D assignment may be TRBD1 or TRBD2 (5 bases each). This CDR3 is built from 17 residues. Germline CDR1 reads LGHDT; CDR2 reads YNNKEL (reference sequence). V was clipped by 11 bases and J by 1 base, with 26 bases between them. The CDR3 protein is CAARPSGRGFGQETQYF. The CDR3 DNA follows: TGTGCCGCAAGACCTTCAGGGCGAGGGTTTGGCCAAGAGACCCAGTACTTC.

A few counts support this clonotype. The rearrangement joins TRBV15 to TRBJ1-2; D may be TRBD1 (6 bases). The CDR3 runs to 16 residues. Trimming removed 0 bases from V and 0 bases from J, with 11 bases in between. Germline V gene sequence: CDR1 LNHNV, CDR2 YYDKDF (reference sequence). The CDR3: CATSRERGGANYGYTF. DNA of the CDR3: TGTGCCACCAGCAGAGAAAGGGGGGGAGCTAACTATGGCTACACCTTC.

The rearrangement joins TRBV20-1 to TRBJ2-7; perhaps TRBD1 as D (5 bases). CDR3 size: 11 residues. The germline CDR1 and CDR2 sequences are DFQATT and SNEGSKA (reference sequence). V lost 7 bases to trimming and J lost 2 bases, with 9 bases between them. CDR3 DNA sequence: TGCAGTGAGCAGGGAACCTACGAGCAGTACTTC. Translating gives CSEQGTYEQYF.